This T cell receptor beta chain was found in a study of PD-1 blockade in mismatch repair-deficient tumors (dated by TCRdb to about 2017). Describing the broader study: Between September 2013 and September 2016, the trial enrolled about 93 consecutive patients with about a dozen mismatch repair-deficient cancer types, every one of whom had been previously treated and was progressing. Tumor-associated T cell clones in the peripheral blood of patients responding to PD-1 blockade were tracked using deep sequencing of TCR CDR3 regions.

Paper-wide results and their limitations: Rapid expansion after pembrolizumab followed by contraction, generally before radiologic responses, was shown by tumor-resident clones, which were often undetectable in blood before treatment.

Receptor amplification or capture employed the immunoSEQ multiplex PCR assay. The source is immuneACCESS, and TCRdb retained only in-frame sequences with V and J called. Part of the clones is not carried over; for the studies checked, unresolved V genes explain less than half of this, and the remainder is unexplained. This sample is represented by some 100,000 clones; over 75% of them were singletons. The ten largest clones capture roughly 6.3% of the sample. Mismatch repair deficiency in every enrolled patient was established by polymerase chain reaction or immunohistochemistry. TCR sequencing was performed for three patients who responded to pembrolizumab therapy. Pembrolizumab PD-1 blockade was prospectively tested in advanced mismatch repair-deficient cancers, regardless of tissue of origin, in the phase II trial. Serial peripheral blood T cell samples were collected before and at multiple times after starting PD-1 blockade. Blood sampling time points were reported as weeks after the first dose of pembrolizumab.

As to this clone: Its binding antigen is unknown. Per-base qualities were not stored, and no clone one base away is much larger.

The sequence came from an adult with mismatch repair-deficient cancer. Material: peripheral blood, obtained around 8 months after starting pembrolizumab.

CDR3 sequence: CASSTRQGLVEQYF. In nucleotide form, the sequence is TGTGCCAGCAGCACAAGACAGGGTTTAGTCGAGCAGTACTTC. Recombination linked TRBV7-2 to TRBJ2-7; TRBD1 lines up with 7 middle nucleotides. V is pruned by 5 bases and J by 6 bases, leaving 10 bases of the junction without a gene match. Measured from the cysteine to the phenylalanine, the CDR3 is 14 residues long. Only the CDR3 portion is preserved as DNA: 42 bases, with reading frame beginning at the first base. CDR1 and CDR2 were assigned from the germline V gene as SGHTA and FQGNSA. The full variable domain, completed from the reference TRBV7-2 and TRBJ2-7 proteins outside the CDR3, reads GAGVSQSPSNKVTEKGKDVELRCDPISGHTALYWYRQSLGQGLEFLIYFQGNSAPDKSGLPSDRFSAERTGGSVSTLTIQRTQQEDSAVYLCASSTRQGLVEQYFGPGTRLTVT.